This passage covers 19 T cell receptor beta chains from one sample sequenced in a study of cytomegalovirus exposure and HLA in healthy donors. Amplification used 60 Vbeta primers and 13 Jbeta primers. Assay used: immunoSEQ multiplex PCR; TCRdb lists only in-frame clones, some missing. The table includes some 98,000 clones, around 72% detected once. Sequenced sample: PBMCs. The receptor set was obtained from a man aged 18 to 29 in good health and CMV-seropositive.

This clone was found once. The chain employs TRBV6-1 and TRBJ2-5; TRBD2 agrees at 10 bases. Germline values: CDR1 MNHNS, CDR2 SASEGT. The CDR3 consists of 13 residues. The trim removed 7 bases at V and 5 bases at J, leaving 4 bases unmatched. CDR3 nucleotides: TGTGCCAGCATGATGACTAGCGGGGAGACCCAGTACTTC. Amino acid sequence: CASMMTSGETQYF.

The chain recombines TRBV7-9 with TRBJ2-7, with unresolved D. The CDR3 extends over 12 amino acids. V was cut by 0 bases and J by 9 bases, with 9 bases left in between. The germline CDR1 and CDR2 sequences are SEHNR and FQNEAQ (reference sequence). CDR3 residues: CASSLAYEWQYF. The CDR3 DNA is TGTGCCAGCAGCTTAGCCTACGAGTGGCAGTACTTC.

V and J are TRBV6-5 and TRBJ2-3, with 11 nucleotides matching TRBD2. V dropped 0 bases and J dropped 5; count of bases not matched to a gene: 4. Looked up from germline, CDR1 is MNHEY and CDR2 is SVGAGI. CDR3 size: 16 residues. The CDR3 nucleotides are TGTGCCAGCAGTTACTCCCTAGCGGGGGGTATAGATACGCAGTATTTT. This gives the protein CASSYSLAGGIDTQYF.

The chain combines TRBV28 with TRBJ1-5; D is ambiguous. This CDR3 region has 14 residues. Trimming left V 5 bases short and J 0 bases short, with 8 bases between. CDR1 is MDHEN, CDR2 SYDVKM, per germline. The CDR3 nucleotides read TGTGCCAGCAGTCTCGAACTTAGCAATCAGCCCCAGCATTTT. Its protein product is CASSLELSNQPQHF.

The V and J genes are TRBV7-9 and TRBJ2-2; no definite D call. The CDR3 extends over 12 amino acids. The V gene's germline CDR1 is SEHNR and CDR2 FQNEAQ (reference sequence). The V end was cut by 8 bases, the J end by 4 bases, with 8 bases between. CDR3 sequence reads: CASLPTTGELFF. The CDR3 DNA sequence: TGTGCCAGCCTACCTACCACCGGGGAGCTGTTTTTT.

This clone turned up a few times. The V gene is TRBV5-1, the J gene TRBJ1-3; 7 positions agree with TRBD1. Per the germline V gene, CDR1 is SGHRS and CDR2 is YFSETQ. The CDR3 is made up of 13 amino acids. With V trimmed by 0 bases and J by 11 bases, 5 bases remained unmatched. Here the CDR3 reads CASSLEGDRPIYF. DNA of the CDR3: TGCGCCAGCAGCTTGGAAGGGGACAGACCCATATATTTT.

This clone was picked up one time. The CDR3 region is CASSLGQGPLNEKLFF. In nucleotides, the CDR3 is TGCGCCAGCAGCTTGGGACAGGGGCCCCTAAATGAAAAACTGTTTTTT. This chain links TRBV5-1 with TRBJ1-4; TRBD1 matches at 8 bases. V was clipped by 0 bases and J by 5 bases; unmatched bases: 6. CDR1 is SGHRS, CDR2 YFSETQ, per germline. The CDR3 covers 16 residues.

The chain's CDR3 is CASSDRESYEQYF. CDR3 nucleotide sequence: TGCGCCAGCAGTGATCGGGAGTCCTACGAGCAGTACTTC. The chain joins TRBV10-1 to TRBJ2-7, with a weak D call TRBD2 (6 bases). The CDR3 consists of 13 residues. V lost 3 bases to trimming and J lost 1 base, with 7 bases between them. Looked up from germline, CDR1 is WNHNN and CDR2 is SYGVQD (reference sequence).

This clone was seen a few times. V is TRBV30 and J is TRBJ2-5; TRBD1 is a possible D gene (5 bases). CDR1 and CDR2 (germline): GTSNPN, SVGIG (reference sequence). V lost 1 base to trimming and J lost 5 bases, with 14 bases between them. CDR3 length: 14 amino acids. The CDR3 bases are TGTGCCTGGAGTGCCCCGGCAGGGCCGGAGACCCAGTACTTC. Its protein is CAWSAPAGPETQYF. The whole variable domain, remainder taken from reference TRBV30 and TRBJ2-5, is SQTIHQWPATLVQPVGSPLSLECTVEGTSNPNLYWYRQAAGRGLQLLFYSVGIGQISSEVPQNLSASRPQDRQFILSSKKLLLSDSGFYLCAWSAPAGPETQYFGPGTRLLVL.

V is TRBV15 and J is TRBJ1-2, with D perhaps TRBD1 (5 bases). V lost 1 base to trimming and J lost 8 bases, with 11 bases between them. In germline, CDR1 is LNHNV, CDR2 YYDKDF (reference sequence). The CDR3 loop spans 13 amino acids. CDR3 region: CATSRAGSGGYTF. CDR3 in DNA: TGTGCCACCAGCAGAGCAGGGTCAGGCGGCTACACCTTC.

On this clone: The junction departs from the called germline gene at one end, perhaps through a read error. The sample has other DNA sequences that encode this CDR3 too. V usage is TRBV28 and J usage is TRBJ2-7; D possibly corresponds to TRBD1 (5 bases). This CDR3 has 11 residues. Germline loops: CDR1 MDHEN, CDR2 SYDVKM. The chain's CDR3 is CASSHRQKWYF. Here the CDR3 DNA reads TGTGCCAGCAGTCACCGACAGAAGTGGTACTTT.

The gene calls are TRBV7-8 and TRBJ2-7; 7 bases align to TRBD1. The CDR3 runs to 16 residues. Germline trimming cut 5 bases from V and 0 bases from J; bases unmatched to any gene: 10. In germline, CDR1 is SGHVS, CDR2 FQNEAQ. The CDR3 reads CASSPRPGQSSYEQYF. The CDR3, as DNA: TGTGCCAGCAGCCCGCGGCCGGGACAGAGCTCCTACGAGCAGTACTTC.

The chain recombines TRBV6-4 with TRBJ1-5; D is unresolved. The CDR3 sequence is 13 residues long. The V gene lost 2 bases and the J gene lost 9 bases, with 11 bases spanning the gap. Germline V gene lookup returns CDR1 MRHNA and CDR2 SNTAGT. CDR3 DNA: TGTGCCAGCAGTGACACCCTCGAGGGGCCCCAGCATTTT. Amino acids: CASSDTLEGPQHF.

Details on this clone: At one end the junction does not follow the germline gene, possibly because of a read error. This sequence joins TRBV15 and TRBJ2-3; 8 positions match TRBD1. Germline V gene lookup returns CDR1 LNHNV and CDR2 YYDKDF (reference sequence). The CDR3 sequence is 15 residues long. The CDR3 sequence is CATSRETGAADTQYF. In DNA form, the CDR3 reads TGTGCCACCAGCCGAGAGACAGGGGCCGCAGATACGCAGTATTTT.

J is TRBJ2-1 and V is TRBV7-9; 8 nucleotides match TRBD2. The CDR3 is made up of 14 amino acids. J was trimmed by 6 bases and V by 6 bases; bases with no gene match: 7. Germline values: CDR1 SEHNR, CDR2 FQNEAQ (reference sequence). The CDR3 nucleotides read TGTGCCAGCAGTATGCGGGGGGCGGGCAATGAGCAGTTCTTC. Its translation: CASSMRGAGNEQFF.

The CDR3 coding sequence is TGTGCCAGCAGTGATTTCTACAGGGGGCGATTGTATGGCTACACCTTC. Translated, it gives CASSDFYRGRLYGYTF. V is TRBV6-4 and J is TRBJ1-2; 9 bases agree with TRBD1. This CDR3 comprises 16 residues. CDR1 and CDR2 from the germline V gene are MRHNA and SNTAGT. J gave up 5 bases and V 3 bases, and 10 bases lay outside the gene matches.

J is TRBJ1-1 and V is TRBV6-1, with a possible D match to TRBD1 (6 bases). Germline V CDR1 and CDR2: MNHNS, SASEGT. The V and J ends lost 5 bases and 5 bases respectively, with 9 bases between them. The CDR3 is made up of 12 amino acids. DNA of the CDR3: TGTGCCAGCAGTCTAAGGGGGACTGAAGCTTTCTTT. Translation: CASSLRGTEAFF.

The chain links TRBV27 to TRBJ2-3; D gene ambiguous. The CDR3 sequence is 14 residues long. Germline V gene data show CDR1 as MNHEY and CDR2 as SMNVEV (reference sequence). The V gene lost 5 bases and the J gene lost 4 bases, with 13 bases spanning the gap. Here the CDR3 reads CASSPYLVPDTQYF. Written as DNA, the CDR3 is TGTGCCAGCAGTCCCTATTTAGTTCCAGATACGCAGTATTTT.

This sequence joins TRBV7-2 and TRBJ2-5; D may be TRBD1 (5 bases). The CDR3 is 13 residues long. Looked up from germline, CDR1 is SGHTA and CDR2 is FQGNSA. The germline V and J ends were trimmed by 3 bases and 6 bases, with 11 bases remaining between them. CDR3 in amino acids: CASSLRMGQTQYF. CDR3 nucleotide sequence: TGTGCCAGCAGCTTGAGGATGGGGCAGACCCAGTACTTC. Full variable domain (outside the CDR3, taken from reference TRBV7-2 and TRBJ2-5): GAGVSQSPSNKVTEKGKDVELRCDPISGHTALYWYRQSLGQGLEFLIYFQGNSAPDKSGLPSDRFSAERTGGSVSTLTIQRTQQEDSAVYLCASSLRMGQTQYFGPGTRLLVL.